This T cell receptor (beta chain) came from a study of T cell responses to AZD1222 COVID-19 vaccine. Findings of the study overall: Most donors were white British, females outnumbered males, and clonal diversity was possibly underestimated. Following two doses of AZD1222, Spike-specific TCR breadth and depth rose. Of the AZD1222 recipients, only 5 or 6 were seropositive at baseline.

The repertoire was sequenced with immunoSEQ multiplex PCR; TCRdb's copy has only in-frame clones and lacks some. This table holds around 130,000 clones, more than 85% found once. With 2 bases clipped from V and 5 bases from J, the junction kept 1 base outside the gene matches. Germline CDR1 reads MNHNY; CDR2 reads SVGAGI (reference sequence). CDR3 length: 14 amino acids. Notes on this clone: Its antigen remains unknown.

The clonotype originates from an adult in good health. This chain joins TRBV6-6 and TRBJ1-1, with TRBD1 identical over 11 bases. The sequencing used peripheral blood, collected on day 0 of AZD1222 vaccination. Here the CDR3 DNA reads TGTGCCAGCAGTTACAGGGACAGGGGGACTGAAGCTTTCTTT. It codes for CASSYRDRGTEAFF.